This T cell receptor (beta chain) was sequenced in a study of identifying expanded T cells in peripheral blood. The assay was immunoSEQ multiplex PCR, and TCRdb's table has in-frame clones only and misses some. This sample carries around 50,000 clones, about 92% of them seen once, and the ten largest clones take about 3.7%. This CDR3 region has 13 residues. The germline V and J ends were trimmed by 3 bases and 4 bases, with 10 bases remaining between them. Germline-derived CDR1 and CDR2 are SGDLS and YYNGEE. Overall study findings and caveats: Variance in clone template counts between roughly two-week samples significantly increased with total template count across all healthy donors. Technical replicates showed around 1.2 changed clones; approximately 2 weeks roughly 15; four weeks 19.

As concerns this clone: No antigen is known for it.

During the collection period, no donor immune events like infections were recorded. This clonotype was sampled from a person between 18 and 75 years old in good health. Sequenced: blood. The chain employs TRBV9 and TRBJ1-1; weak D call: TRBD1 (6 bases). The CDR3 DNA reads as TGTGCCAGCAGCGAAGGGGGAGGCACTGAAGCTTTCTTT. It specifies CASSEGGGTEAFF.